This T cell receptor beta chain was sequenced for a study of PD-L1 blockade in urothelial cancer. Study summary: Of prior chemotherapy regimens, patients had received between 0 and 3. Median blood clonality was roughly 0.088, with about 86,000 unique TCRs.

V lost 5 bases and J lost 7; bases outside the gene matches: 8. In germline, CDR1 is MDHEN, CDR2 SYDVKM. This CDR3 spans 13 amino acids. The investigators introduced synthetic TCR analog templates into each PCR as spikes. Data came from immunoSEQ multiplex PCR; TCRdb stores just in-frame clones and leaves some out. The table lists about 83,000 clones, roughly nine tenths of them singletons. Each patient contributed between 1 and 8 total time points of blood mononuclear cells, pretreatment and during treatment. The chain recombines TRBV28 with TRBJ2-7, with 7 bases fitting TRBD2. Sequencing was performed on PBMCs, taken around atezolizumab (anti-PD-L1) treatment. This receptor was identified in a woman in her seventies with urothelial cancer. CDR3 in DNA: TGTGCCAGCAGTCTACAAAGCGGGACTGAGCAGTACTTC. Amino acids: CASSLQSGTEQYF.